The 16 T cell receptor beta chains below all came from one sample that was sequenced in a study of blood T cell repertoires in COVID-19. Method: immunoSEQ multiplex PCR; TCRdb's copy keeps in-frame clones and lacks some. This table has 230,000 or so clones, approximately 85% appearing once. The sequenced sample consisted of PBMCs or T cells enriched from blood (not recorded which). These receptors all stem from a woman aged 45-59 years who had been exposed to COVID-19.

The V gene is TRBV10-3, the J gene TRBJ1-2, with no clear D. Germline V gives CDR1 ENHRY, CDR2 SYGVKD. V was shortened by 9 bases and J by 4 bases, with 21 bases between the two germline ends. The CDR3 runs 15 residues. The CDR3 sequence is CAILLDIAGSYGYTF. The CDR3 coding sequence is TGTGCCATTCTCCTCGACATCGCCGGCTCCTATGGCTACACCTTC.

V gene TRBV30 combines with J gene TRBJ1-3; a weak D match, TRBD1 (6 bases). The CDR3 is 15 amino acids. The germline V gene encodes CDR1 GTSNPN and CDR2 SVGIG (reference sequence). The V gene lost 1 base and the J gene lost 12 bases, with 22 bases spanning the gap. The CDR3, as DNA: TGTGCCTGGAGTGCCAGGCAGCGGGGGCTTGCGCGCATATATTTT. It codes for CAWSARQRGLARIYF.

The rearrangement links TRBV13 to TRBJ1-4; D not resolved. Germline CDR1 PRHDT, CDR2 FYEKMQ (reference sequence). Trimming removed 4 bases at V and 8 bases at J, with 14 bases between. The CDR3 is 14 residues long. CDR3 DNA sequence: TGTGCCAGCAGCTCCGGCGAGACGGGGGAAAAACTGTTTTTT. Translation gives CASSSGETGEKLFF.

The rearrangement uses TRBV4-3 and TRBJ1-1, with 7 bases fitting TRBD1. CDR1 LGHNA and CDR2 YSLEER come from the germline V gene. The CDR3 has 14 amino acids. The V and J ends lost 1 base and 6 bases, in that order; junction bases with no gene match: 5. The CDR3 region has the DNA TGCGCCAGCAGCCAAGCCGCCGGACAGGCTGAAGCTTTCTTT. Residues: CASSQAAGQAEAFF.

The chain links TRBV18 to TRBJ1-1; a weak D match, TRBD1 (6 bases). Germline lookup yields CDR1 KGHSH and CDR2 LQKENI. V was trimmed by 6 bases and J by 3 bases, leaving 17 bases between them. The CDR3 runs to 15 residues. The CDR3 DNA is TGTGCCAGCTCCAAAAAGGGGGGGGTGGACACTGAAGCTTTCTTT. Encoded protein: CASSKKGGVDTEAFF.

J is TRBJ1-2 and V is TRBV7-8; D gene uncertain. The germline V gene encodes CDR1 SGHVS and CDR2 FQNEAQ. This CDR3 region has 14 residues. The V gene lost 0 bases and the J gene lost 1 base, with 6 bases spanning the gap. CDR3 sequence (DNA): TGTGCCAGCAGCTTAGCTCCGGGTAACTATGGCTACACCTTC. This translates into CASSLAPGNYGYTF.

CDR3 DNA sequence: TGCAGTGCTAGAGATGTCAATACGCAGTATTTT. Its translation: CSARDVNTQYF. The chain joins TRBV20-1 to TRBJ2-3, with unresolved D. CDR1 is DFQATT and CDR2 is SNEGSKA in the germline V gene (reference sequence). CDR3 size: 11 residues. V was pared by 0 bases and J by 7 bases, with 5 bases between.

The chain is built from TRBV19 and TRBJ1-4; TRBD1 agrees at 7 bases. The germline V gene has CDR1 LNHDA and CDR2 SQIVND (reference sequence). Trimming removed 3 bases from V and 5 bases from J; junction bases left unmatched: 6. The CDR3 contains 15 residues. Here the CDR3 DNA reads TGTGCCAGTAGTATTCCCAGGGGGAACAATGAAAAACTGTTTTTT. Protein sequence: CASSIPRGNNEKLFF. Together with reference TRBV19 and TRBJ1-4, the CDR3 gives the full variable domain: DGGITQSPKYLFRKEGQNVTLSCEQNLNHDAMYWYRQDPGQGLRLIYYSQIVNDFQKGDIAEGYSVSREKKESFPLTVTSAQKNPTAFYLCASSIPRGNNEKLFFGSGTQLSVL.

This clone was counted a single time. The genes are TRBV29-1 and TRBJ1-2; 7 nucleotides align to TRBD1. This CDR3 has 13 residues. The V and J ends lost 7 bases and 0 bases, in that order; junction bases with no gene match: 5. Per germline, CDR1 SQVTM and CDR2 ANQGSEA. The CDR3 DNA reads TGCAGCGCCGGGACAGCTCCTAACTATGGCTACACCTTC. It translates to CSAGTAPNYGYTF.

This sequence joins TRBV7-2 and TRBJ1-1, with no clear D. The CDR3 runs to 13 residues. CDR1 is SGHTA and CDR2 is FQGNSA in the germline V gene. Trimming took 5 bases from V and 5 from J, leaving 12 bases between them. CDR3 DNA: TGTGCCAGCAGCCCGGTCACTAGGACTGAAGCTTTCTTT. This gives the protein CASSPVTRTEAFF.

The V gene is TRBV6-5, the J gene TRBJ1-3, with TRBD1 as a possible D gene (5 bases). Trimming removed 8 bases from V and 2 bases from J, with 16 bases in between. Germline V gives CDR1 MNHEY, CDR2 SVGAGI. The CDR3 consists of 15 residues. CDR3 sequence reads: CASSEIRQTGNTIYF. The DNA of the CDR3 is TGTGCCAGCTCTGAAATCCGACAGACTGGAAACACCATATATTTT.

CDR3 amino acids: CASSDSGGGNTEAFF. The CDR3 region has the DNA TGTGCCAGCAGTGACTCGGGGGGAGGGAACACTGAAGCTTTCTTT. The V and J genes are TRBV6-4 and TRBJ1-1; D possibly corresponds to TRBD1 (5 bases). Germline values: CDR1 MRHNA, CDR2 SNTAGT. The CDR3 totals 15 residues. The V and J ends lost 0 bases and 1 base respectively, with 9 bases between them.

The CDR3 here is CASSEVAGGPTTNEQFF. DNA of the CDR3: TGTGCCAGCAGCGAAGTCGCGGGGGGTCCCACTACCAATGAGCAGTTCTTC. The rearrangement uses TRBV9 and TRBJ2-1; 8 bases fit TRBD2. This CDR3 is built from 17 residues. Germline V gives CDR1 SGDLS, CDR2 YYNGEE. The junction had 14 bases not matched to a gene; V was cut back by 3 bases and J by 6 bases. The whole variable domain, remainder taken from reference TRBV9 and TRBJ2-1, is DSGVTQTPKHLITATGQRVTLRCSPRSGDLSVYWYQQSLDQGLQFLIQYYNGEERAKGNILERFSAQQFPDLHSELNLSSLELGDSALYFCASSEVAGGPTTNEQFFGPGTRLTVL.

This clone was observed a few times. V usage is TRBV11-2 and J usage is TRBJ2-7, with TRBD1 matching over 10 bases. V shed 3 bases, J shed 7 bases, and the junction held 0 bases outside the gene matches. This CDR3 comprises 12 residues. Germline CDR1 and CDR2: SGHAT and FQNNGV. CDR3 amino acids: CASSLGQGEQYF. The CDR3 region has the DNA TGTGCCAGCAGCTTGGGACAGGGGGAGCAGTACTTC.

The chain uses TRBV5-6 and TRBJ2-7, with TRBD2 matching 9 bases. The V and J ends lost 4 bases and 2 bases, in that order; junction bases with no gene match: 10. The CDR3 extends over 16 amino acids. Looked up from germline, CDR1 is SGHDT and CDR2 is YYEEEE. The CDR3 DNA reads as TGTGCCAGCAGCGTCTTAGCGGGGGCCATAGCCTACGAGCAGTACTTC. Amino acid sequence: CASSVLAGAIAYEQYF.

The J gene is TRBJ1-2, the V gene TRBV2; 8 positions match TRBD1. Germline CDR1 reads SNHLY; CDR2 reads FYNNEI. The CDR3 loop spans 14 amino acids. V lost 2 bases to trimming and J lost 5 bases; unmatched junction nucleotides: 4. DNA of the CDR3: TGTGCCAGCAGTGAAAACAGGGGGGGATATGGCTACACCTTC. It yields the protein CASSENRGGYGYTF.